This T cell receptor beta chain was sequenced for a study of blood T cell repertoires in COVID-19 (dated by TCRdb to the early 2020s). Broadly, across the study: The collaborator samples originated in the United States, Italy and Spain and spanned the acute and convalescent phases of COVID-19. The material from the prospective study consisted of cDNA or gDNA derived from T cells, B-cell-depleted T cells, or PBMCs. Deeply sampled blood TCRbeta repertoires from subjects exposed to, actively infected with, or recovered from COVID-19 were included in the dataset. The repertoires were released in a freely available public database intended as a resource for research on the immune response to SARS-CoV-2. Samples were obtained from the ongoing ImmuneRACE study (first 160 participants) and from roughly 1,300 subjects provided by 6 global collaborators. A de-identified subject ID, COVID-19 status, age in years and sex were almost always included in the sample metadata. Where available, HLA class I and class II types were obtained from metadata supplied by the sample provider rather than from assay-based typing. The paper as a whole reports these results and caveats: Clinical and demographic metadata were provided uncurated, with the amount varying by source and participant.

The immunoSEQ Assay, a bias-controlled multiplex PCR, was used to amplify TCRbeta CDR3 regions from genomic DNA. The paper's processing steps were these. Within the assay, amplification of reference gene primers was used to estimate how many nucleated cells each sample contained. Sequence reads were collapsed and filtered to measure the absolute abundance of every unique TCRbeta CDR3 rearrangement. For each sample, productive Simpson clonality was calculated by taking the square root of Simpson's diversity index across productive rearrangements. TCRdb took this table from immuneACCESS and kept in-frame rearrangements with V and J called. Such tables lack part of the clones; where checked against another copy, unresolved V genes explain under half of the gap, and the rest is unexplained. D and trimming come from the DNA, and the V and J calls and clone size come from that table. This sample gives hundreds of thousands of clones in total; about nine tenths of them show up just once. The ten largest clonotypes hold more than 1.4% of the sample.

This clone was recorded only once. Its antigen is still unknown. No per-base quality is available; no much larger clone lies one base away. The CDR3, cysteine through phenylalanine, is 15 amino acids long. Just CDR3 DNA is preserved here, 45 bases in frame from base 1. The germline V gene supplies CDR1 SNHLY and CDR2 FYNNEI. V loses 2 bases, J loses 4 bases, and the germline ends lie 15 bases apart. Each collaborating institution followed its own protocols to collect whole blood in K2EDTA tubes. For TCRbeta analysis, collaborators shipped samples in one of three forms: frozen whole blood, isolated PBMCs, or DNA extracted from either of those sample types.

Sequenced sample: peripheral blood. The sequence derives from a woman in her thirties with active or convalescent COVID-19. The rearranged segments are TRBV2 and TRBJ2-7; TRBD1 is perhaps the D gene, given 6 matching bases. The CDR3 sequence is CASSEPQGRWYEQYF. Read as DNA, the sequence is TGTGCCAGCAGTGAACCCCAGGGGCGGTGGTACGAGCAGTACTTC.